Here is one T cell receptor beta chain with its context. This entry belongs to a study of T cell responses to AZD1222 COVID-19 vaccine. TCRdb keeps only in-frame clones here, not all; method: immunoSEQ multiplex PCR. The sample yields over 130,000 clones, roughly 88% seen once. The CDR3 consists of 13 residues. Germline loops: CDR1 SGHTA, CDR2 FQGNSA. V lost 5 bases and J lost 4, with 11 bases in between. This material consisted of peripheral blood, taken on day 0 of AZD1222 vaccination. V usage is TRBV7-2 and J usage is TRBJ1-1; no clear D. The source is an adult in good health. In nucleotides, the CDR3 is TGTGCCAGCAGCCAACCCCCGTCCACTGAAGCTTTCTTT. Translated: CASSQPPSTEAFF.